A selection of T cell receptor beta chains follows, all from one sample in a study of shared clonotypes between healthy human individuals. This table comes from immunoSEQ multiplex PCR, and its TCRdb copy is limited to in-frame clones, with some not included. The sample includes hundreds of thousands of clones, approximately 74% seen only once; the top ten take about 1.8%. The source material was memory CD4+ T cells sorted from blood. The receptors originated from a woman aged 30 to 39 in good health. Both conserved end residues are part of each CDR3. The D gene is left open where the match is weak. Clone size, where shown, is once, few, many, or a class for clones that have expanded.

D gene: NA
J gene: TRBJ1-1
V gene: TRBV19
CDR3 length: 14
clone size: NA
CDR3 DNA: TGTGCCAGTAGTATGGGGGGAGGCAACACTGAAGCTTTCTTT
CDR3 protein: CASSMGGGNTEAFF

D gene: NA
J gene: TRBJ2-2
V gene: TRBV7-9
CDR3 length: 16
clone size: NA
CDR3 DNA: TGTGCCAGCAGCTTAGGGCAACAGGGTCCTACCGGGGAGCTGTTTTTT
CDR3 protein: CASSLGQQGPTGELFF

D gene: NA
J gene: TRBJ1-3
V gene: TRBV10-3
CDR3 length: 14
clone size: NA
CDR3 DNA: TGTGCCATCAGTGGTGAGCTCGCTGGAAACACCATATATTTT
CDR3 protein: CAISGELAGNTIYF

D gene: TRBD2
J gene: TRBJ2-5
V gene: TRBV5-1
CDR3 length: 18
clone size: NA
CDR3 DNA: TGCGCCAGCAGCTTGGAGGCTAGCGGGAGTGGGGAGCAAGAGACCCAGTACTTC
CDR3 protein: CASSLEASGSGEQETQYF

D gene: NA
J gene: TRBJ1-5
V gene: TRBV28
CDR3 length: 18
clone size: NA
CDR3 DNA: TGTGCCAGCAGGACTTTCGGGACGGCGACCGGGTTTGATCAGCCCCAGCATTTT
CDR3 protein: CASRTFGTATGFDQPQHF

D gene: TRBD2
J gene: TRBJ2-7
V gene: TRBV28
CDR3 length: 14
clone size: NA
CDR3 DNA: TGTGCCATCCTCTCGGGAGGGGCGGGAGCCGAGCAGTACTTC
CDR3 protein: CAILSGGAGAEQYF

D gene: TRBD2
J gene: TRBJ2-1
V gene: TRBV14
CDR3 length: 15
clone size: few
CDR3 DNA: TGTGCCAGCAGCCTCGGCGGGAGGAACTACAATGAGCAGTTCTTC
CDR3 protein: CASSLGGRNYNEQFF

D gene: NA
J gene: TRBJ2-1
V gene: TRBV10-3
CDR3 length: 14
clone size: NA
CDR3 DNA: TGTGCCATCAGTGTTCGGACTTCGTACAATGAGCAGTTCTTC
CDR3 protein: CAISVRTSYNEQFF

D gene: NA
J gene: TRBJ1-2
V gene: TRBV5-6
CDR3 length: 13
clone size: NA
CDR3 DNA: TGTGCCAGCAGCCGTGACGGGGGATATGGCTACACCTTC
CDR3 protein: CASSRDGGYGYTF

D gene: NA
J gene: TRBJ2-5
V gene: TRBV9
CDR3 length: 13
clone size: few
CDR3 DNA: TGTGCCAGCAGCGTAGGCCCACAAGAGACCCAGTACTTC
CDR3 protein: CASSVGPQETQYF

D gene: NA
J gene: TRBJ2-1
V gene: TRBV5-4
CDR3 length: 11
clone size: NA
CDR3 DNA: TGTGCCAGCAGCCTAGTAGATGAGCAGTTCTTC
CDR3 protein: CASSLVDEQFF

D gene: NA
J gene: TRBJ2-7
V gene: TRBV29-1
CDR3 length: 12
clone size: NA
CDR3 DNA: TGCAGCGTAGGACGGAATACCTACGAGCAGTACTTC
CDR3 protein: CSVGRNTYEQYF

D gene: NA
J gene: TRBJ1-2
V gene: TRBV2
CDR3 length: 12
clone size: NA
CDR3 DNA: TGTGCCAGCAGTGGAGGCAGTTATGGCTACACCTTC
CDR3 protein: CASSGGSYGYTF

D gene: NA
J gene: TRBJ1-1
V gene: TRBV7-9
CDR3 length: 10
clone size: NA
CDR3 DNA: TGTGCCAGGGTTTACACTGAAGCTTTCTTT
CDR3 protein: CARVYTEAFF

D gene: NA
J gene: TRBJ2-4
V gene: TRBV13
CDR3 length: 15
clone size: many
CDR3 DNA: TGTGCCAGCAGCTTAAAGGCGGGTAGCAAAAACATTCAGTACTTC
CDR3 protein: CASSLKAGSKNIQYF

D gene: NA
J gene: TRBJ1-1
V gene: TRBV5-1
CDR3 length: 14
clone size: NA
CDR3 DNA: TGCGCCAGCAGCTTGGCCAACAGCAAAAGGGAAGCTTTCTTT
CDR3 protein: CASSLANSKREAFF

D gene: NA
J gene: TRBJ2-2
V gene: TRBV5-1
CDR3 length: 12
clone size: NA
CDR3 DNA: TGCGCCAGCAGCGTTCTCACCGGGGAGCTGTTTTTT
CDR3 protein: CASSVLTGELFF

D gene: TRBD2
J gene: TRBJ2-1
V gene: TRBV7-9
CDR3 length: 16
clone size: NA
CDR3 DNA: TGTGCCAGCAGCTTAGCGCTAGCGGGAGTCGTCAATGAGCAGTTCTTC
CDR3 protein: CASSLALAGVVNEQFF

D gene: NA
J gene: TRBJ1-5
V gene: TRBV5-8
CDR3 length: 16
clone size: NA
CDR3 DNA: TGTGCCAGCAGCGAGGGGCCCGGGGTCGGGGATCAGCCCCAGCATTTT
CDR3 protein: CASSEGPGVGDQPQHF

D gene: NA
J gene: TRBJ1-5
V gene: TRBV29-1
CDR3 length: 12
clone size: once
CDR3 DNA: TGCAGCGTTGAAAGGGTCGGTCAGCCCCAGCATTTT
CDR3 protein: CSVERVGQPQHF

D gene: NA
J gene: TRBJ2-7
V gene: TRBV19
CDR3 length: 14
clone size: few
CDR3 DNA: TGTGCCAGTAGGGCTCCCGGGACTGGCTACGAGCAGTACTTC
CDR3 protein: CASRAPGTGYEQYF